The clone carrying this T cell receptor beta chain has only one observation. Its antigen remains unidentified. CDR3 length: 14 residues. The germline V and J ends were trimmed by 4 bases and 10 bases, with 17 bases remaining between them. The germline gives CDR1 SNHLY, CDR2 FYNNEI. The data originate from a study of shared clonotypes between healthy human individuals. Overall study findings and caveats: Clonotype sharing across a handful of donors was observed for 4% to 5.5% of naive CD4 clonotypes. Rarefaction gave evidence that sorted-subset sequencing remained incomplete despite large depth.

The CD4+ fraction was divided into a CD45RA+ naive subset and a CD45RA-negative memory subset. Measured with immunoSEQ multiplex PCR; TCRdb has only the in-frame clones, and not every one. The sample has about 1,500,000 clones, about 96% seen once; the top ten hold over 1%. Sequencing input: naive CD4+ T cells sorted from blood. Noted subset: CD45RA+ positively selected. The chain recombines TRBV2 with TRBJ2-1, with D possibly TRBD1 on 6 matching bases. The sequence came from a man aged 30-40 years in good health. In DNA form, the CDR3 reads TGTGCCAGCAGTGGGAATTACAGGGCTGGCGAGCAGTTCTTC. Amino acids: CASSGNYRAGEQFF.